The rows below give T cell receptor beta chains drawn from one sample of a study of shared clonotypes between healthy human individuals. Profiled with immunoSEQ multiplex PCR; TCRdb holds only in-frame clones, not every one. Of roughly 890,000 clones in the sample, around 92% were seen once. The sequenced material came from naive CD8+ T cells sorted from blood. Every receptor here comes from a man aged 25-45 years in good health. CDR3s include the opening cysteine and the closing phenylalanine or tryptophan. The D gene is left open where the match is weak. Only part of the rows carry a size: once, few, many, or a class if the clone is expanded.

15,TRBD2,TRBV2,TRBJ2-3,.,CASSEVGSGRDTQYF,TGTGCCAGCAGTGAAGTGGGTAGCGGGAGGGATACGCAGTATTTT
14,TRBD1,TRBV10-3,TRBJ1-1,.,CAISDRDPGTEAFF,TGTGCCATCAGCGACAGGGATCCAGGGACTGAAGCTTTCTTT
15,TRBD1,TRBV28,TRBJ2-7,.,CASSQPSGQTYEQYF,TGTGCCAGCAGCCAACCCTCGGGACAGACCTACGAGCAGTACTTC
15,.,TRBV4-1,TRBJ2-1,.,CASSQDPQVGRKQFF,TGCGCCAGCAGCCAAGATCCCCAGGTGGGGAGAAAGCAGTTCTTC
13,TRBD2,TRBV7-6,TRBJ2-7,.,CASSSGRPYEQYF,TGTGCCAGCTCTAGCGGGAGACCCTACGAGCAGTACTTC
10,.,TRBV30,TRBJ2-2,.,CAYDTGELFF,TGTGCCTACGACACCGGGGAGCTGTTTTTT
14,TRBD1,TRBV28,TRBJ1-2,.,CASSLTGTGYGYTF,TGTGCCAGCAGTCTAACCGGGACAGGGTACGGCTACACCTTC
10,TRBD1,TRBV2,TRBJ2-1,.,CASRGRQGFF,TGTGCCAGCCGGGGCCGACAGGGGTTCTTC
15,.,TRBV6-1,TRBJ2-7,.,CASSELADGFYEQYF,TGTGCCAGCAGTGAATTGGCCGACGGTTTCTACGAGCAGTACTTC
14,TRBD2,TRBV28,TRBJ2-3,.,CASEGRGFTDTQYF,TGTGCCAGCGAGGGGAGGGGCTTCACAGATACGCAGTATTTT
13,.,TRBV7-7,TRBJ2-5,.,CASSLHIGETQYF,TGTGCTAGCAGCTTACATATAGGAGAGACCCAGTACTTC
11,.,TRBV4-1,TRBJ2-7,.,CASSQNYEQYF,TGCGCCAGCAGCCAAAACTACGAGCAGTACTTC
15,.,TRBV19,TRBJ1-2,.,CASSIKAENVFGYTF,TGTGCCAGTAGTATAAAGGCAGAGAATGTTTTTGGCTACACCTTC
15,.,TRBV4-3,TRBJ2-1,.,CASSQDTDYYNEQFF,TGCGCCAGCAGCCAAGATACCGACTACTACAATGAGCAGTTCTTC
16,TRBD2,TRBV27,TRBJ2-7,.,CASSFETSGRPYEQYF,TGTGCCAGCAGTTTTGAGACTAGCGGGAGGCCCTACGAGCAGTACTTC
15,.,TRBV7-2,TRBJ2-1,.,CASSLYTGAYNEQFF,TGTGCCAGCAGCTTATATACGGGGGCCTACAATGAGCAGTTCTTC
14,.,TRBV6-6,TRBJ2-3,.,CASSSERSTDTQYF,TGTGCCAGCAGTTCGGAGCGGAGCACAGATACGCAGTATTTT
14,TRBD2,TRBV2,TRBJ2-7,once,CASSPRGGLYEQYF,TGTGCCAGCAGTCCCCGCGGGGGGTTGTACGAGCAGTACTTC
15,.,TRBV12-5,TRBJ2-1,.,CASARPGTSYNEQFF,TGTGCTAGTGCTCGGCCGGGGACGTCCTACAATGAGCAGTTCTTC
16,TRBD2,TRBV5-1,TRBJ2-5,.,CASSSLAGGPLETQYF,TGCGCCAGCAGCTCGCTAGCGGGAGGGCCGCTAGAGACCCAGTACTTC
14,.,TRBV27,TRBJ1-2,.,CASSPSGTIYGYTF,TGTGCCAGCAGTCCATCCGGGACAATCTATGGCTACACCTTC
14,.,TRBV10-3,TRBJ2-7,.,CAISEELAFYEQYF,TGTGCCATCAGTGAGGAACTAGCTTTCTACGAGCAGTACTTC
13,TRBD1,TRBV27,TRBJ2-7,.,CASRGQGSYEQYF,TGTGCCAGCAGAGGACAGGGCTCCTACGAGCAGTACTTC
16,.,TRBV7-9,TRBJ1-2,.,CASSSPGASVGYGYTF,TGTGCCAGCAGCTCCCCCGGGGCGAGCGTCGGCTATGGCTACACCTTC
17,TRBD1,TRBV2,TRBJ1-5,.,CASGGQDPTYSNQPQHF,TGTGCCAGCGGGGGACAGGATCCGACCTATAGCAATCAGCCCCAGCATTTT
16,.,TRBV4-2,TRBJ2-3,.,CASSQEGAVSTDTQYF,TGTGCCAGCAGCCAAGAAGGTGCAGTTAGCACAGATACGCAGTATTTT
14,.,TRBV19,TRBJ1-2,.,CASSSAGTIYGYTF,TGTGCCAGTAGTTCGGCAGGGACGATCTATGGCTACACCTTC
16,.,TRBV11-2,TRBJ2-1,few,CASSWVGRPSYNEQFF,TGTGCCAGCAGCTGGGTGGGGAGGCCTTCCTACAATGAGCAGTTCTTC
14,.,TRBV6-1,TRBJ2-1,.,CASSEARRTQAQFF,TGTGCCAGCAGTGAAGCGCGGCGGACCCAGGCGCAGTTCTTC
15,.,TRBV7-6,TRBJ2-7,.,CASSLDRVRNYEQYF,TGTGCCAGCAGCTTAGACAGGGTTAGAAACTACGAGCAGTACTTC
12,.,TRBV5-6,TRBJ1-1,.,CASSLGKVEAFF,TGTGCCAGCAGCTTGGGGAAGGTTGAAGCTTTCTTT
14,.,TRBV7-8,TRBJ2-7,.,CASSHSGRPYEQYF,TGTGCCAGCAGCCACAGCGGGCGTCCCTACGAGCAGTACTTC
14,.,TRBV11-2,TRBJ2-7,.,CASSLAPRTYEQYF,TGTGCCAGCAGCTTAGCTCCCAGGACCTACGAGCAGTACTTC
12,.,TRBV9,TRBJ2-3,.,CASSRSTDTQYF,TGTGCCAGCAGCCGGAGCACAGATACGCAGTATTTT
16,TRBD2,TRBV13,TRBJ2-7,.,CASSMGLAGGAYEQYF,TGTGCCAGCAGCATGGGACTAGCGGGAGGCGCCTACGAGCAGTACTTC
10,.,TRBV29-1,TRBJ2-2,.,CSRVTGELFF,TGCAGCAGGGTCACCGGGGAGCTGTTTTTT
15,TRBD2,TRBV11-1,TRBJ2-1,.,CASSLRGLAGSEQFF,TGTGCCAGCAGCCTAAGAGGACTAGCGGGAAGTGAGCAGTTCTTC
15,.,TRBV4-1,TRBJ2-1,.,CASSQGPTVYNEQFF,TGCGCCAGCAGCCAAGGGCCGACAGTCTACAATGAGCAGTTCTTC
15,.,TRBV6-4,TRBJ2-3,.,CASSDAHLGADTQYF,TGTGCCAGCAGTGACGCGCACCTGGGGGCAGATACGCAGTATTTT
13,TRBD2,TRBV7-6,TRBJ2-1,.,CASSPSGSREQFF,TGTGCCAGCAGCCCTAGCGGGAGTCGTGAGCAGTTCTTC
15,.,TRBV27,TRBJ1-4,.,CASSPRETTNEKLFF,TGTGCCAGCAGTCCTCGGGAGACAACTAATGAAAAACTGTTTTTT
16,TRBD1,TRBV5-1,TRBJ2-7,.,CASSLEIGQGAFQLYF,TGCGCCAGCAGCTTGGAGATTGGACAGGGGGCTTTTCAGTTGTACTTC
15,.,TRBV28,TRBJ1-5,.,CASALDGYSNQPQHF,TGTGCCAGCGCCCTCGACGGCTATAGCAATCAGCCCCAGCATTTT
13,.,TRBV5-6,TRBJ1-2,.,CASSLTGFYGYTF,TGTGCCAGCAGCTTGACAGGCTTCTATGGCTACACCTTC
16,TRBD2,TRBV7-9,TRBJ2-5,.,CASSFEYGRAGETQYF,TGTGCCAGCAGCTTTGAGTACGGGAGGGCCGGGGAGACCCAGTACTTC
15,.,TRBV27,TRBJ2-7,.,CASSSETSNGYEQYF,TGTGCCAGCAGTTCGGAAACATCCAATGGCTACGAGCAGTACTTC
13,.,TRBV10-3,TRBJ1-5,.,CAISDKEGVPQHF,TGTGCCATCAGTGATAAGGAAGGTGTGCCCCAGCATTTT
16,TRBD1,TRBV27,TRBJ2-5,.,CASSLSPGTGRETQYF,TGTGCCAGCAGTTTATCTCCCGGGACAGGGAGGGAGACCCAGTACTTC
17,.,TRBV21-1,TRBJ2-5,.,CASSKGGVAGGPETQYF,TGTGCCAGCAGCAAAGGAGGAGTTGCGGGAGGGCCAGAGACCCAGTACTTC
14,TRBD1,TRBV7-9,TRBJ2-7,.,CASVPPDRAYEQYF,TGTGCCAGCGTCCCCCCGGACAGGGCCTACGAGCAGTACTTC
16,TRBD1,TRBV13,TRBJ2-1,.,CASSNLGQGARNEQFF,TGTGCCAGCAGCAACCTCGGACAGGGGGCTCGCAATGAGCAGTTCTTC
14,.,TRBV7-9,TRBJ1-1,.,CASRVAGVDTEAFF,TGTGCCAGCAGAGTCGCCGGGGTTGACACTGAAGCTTTCTTT
15,TRBD2,TRBV6-5,TRBJ2-1,.,CASSLELAVHNEQFF,TGTGCCAGCAGTTTGGAGCTAGCGGTTCACAATGAGCAGTTCTTC
15,.,TRBV10-3,TRBJ2-3,.,CAILEGSGDTDTQYF,TGTGCCATCCTTGAAGGTAGTGGGGACACAGATACGCAGTATTTT
10,.,TRBV4-1,TRBJ2-7,.,CASGDFEQYF,TGCGCCAGCGGGGACTTCGAGCAGTACTTC
12,.,TRBV6-5,TRBJ2-7,.,CASSYSTDEQYF,TGTGCCAGCAGCTACTCGACAGACGAGCAGTACTTC
14,.,TRBV27,TRBJ1-5,.,CASSPLPGDQPQHF,TGTGCCAGCAGTCCATTACCAGGGGATCAGCCCCAGCATTTT
14,TRBD2,TRBV7-8,TRBJ2-7,.,CASSPGEGPYEQYF,TGTGCCAGCAGCCCCGGGGAGGGCCCGTACGAGCAGTACTTC
12,.,TRBV7-9,TRBJ2-2,.,CASRWATGELFF,TGTGCCAGCAGGTGGGCCACCGGGGAGCTGTTTTTT